The clone carrying this TCR beta chain has a handful of counts. The sample originates from a study of blood T cells in healthy people across ages. V gave up 8 bases and J gave up 2 bases, with 15 bases separating them. Per germline, CDR1 SGHAT and CDR2 FQNNGV. This CDR3 contains 14 residues. Donors each provided 8 to 10 milliliters of peripheral blood. With a J-beta primer mix and a sample-barcoded 5' primer, a second PCR ran about 6 to 11 cycles. A minimum of 3 million CDR3-containing paired-end reads was obtained for each sample. In TCRdb, the 5' RACE reads were re-called with MiXCR into one record per CDR3 protein. The sample holds 600,000 to 850,000 distinct CDR3 sequences; around 25% are singletons and the top ten take under 10%. These records were also assigned to another study, of T cells of mothers and their children.

V and J are TRBV11-2 and TRBJ1-1; D is unclear. The sequence came from a boy aged 5-17 years in good health. The specimen was blood. CDR3 loop: CASPLTSGNTEAFF. The CDR3 bases are TGTGCCAGCCCCTTGACAAGTGGAAACACTGAAGCTTTCTTT.